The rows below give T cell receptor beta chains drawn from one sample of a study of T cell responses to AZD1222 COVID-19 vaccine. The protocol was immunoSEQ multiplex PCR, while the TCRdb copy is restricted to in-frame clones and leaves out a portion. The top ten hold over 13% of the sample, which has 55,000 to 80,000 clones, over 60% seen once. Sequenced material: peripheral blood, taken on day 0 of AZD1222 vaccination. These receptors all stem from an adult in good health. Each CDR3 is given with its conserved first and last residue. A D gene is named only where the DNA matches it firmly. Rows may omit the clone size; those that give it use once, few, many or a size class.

TGCGCCAGCAGCCAAGAGGGGACTAGCGGGGGAACAAATGAGCAGTTCTTC CASSQEGTSGGTNEQFF TRBD2 TRBJ2-1 . TRBV4-1
TGTGCCAGCAGCCCGTGGGGTCGACAGACCGATGAAGCTTTCTTT CASSPWGRQTDEAFF . TRBJ1-1 few TRBV5-4
TGTGCCAGCAGCGTAGGGGACCCCCCGTCGACCCAGCATTTT CASSVGDPPSTQHF . TRBJ1-5 . TRBV9
TGTGCCAGCAGCCTCGACAGGGTTAAGTACGAGCAGTACTTC CASSLDRVKYEQYF TRBD1 TRBJ2-7 . TRBV7-2
TGTGCCACCAGCAGAGCACCAGCGAACACCGGGGAGCTGTTTTTT CATSRAPANTGELFF . TRBJ2-2 . TRBV15
TGTGCCAGCAGTGACGCCGCGGGGGGGCTGACTGAAGCTTTCTTT CASSDAAGGLTEAFF . TRBJ1-1 . TRBV6-1
TGTGCCAGCCGCCCGGGGGCGAACACTGAAGCTTTCTTT CASRPGANTEAFF . TRBJ1-1 once TRBV7-9
TGTGCCCATCGTCCAGGGGAGGCTGGGGCCAACGTCCTGACTTTC CAHRPGEAGANVLTF . TRBJ2-6 . TRBV10-3
TGTGCCAGCAGCTTGAGGCGGGGTCTGGTGAATACTGAAGCTTTCTTT CASSLRRGLVNTEAFF . TRBJ1-1 . TRBV5-6
TGCGCCAGCAGCCAATACAGGGGATTGGGCACTGAAGCTTTCTTT CASSQYRGLGTEAFF TRBD1 TRBJ1-1 few TRBV4-3
TGTGCCAGCAGCGGGGGGCATAGCGGGGAGCTGTTTTTT CASSGGHSGELFF . TRBJ2-2 . TRBV12-3/TRBV12-4
TGTGCCAGCTCAATGGACAGGGGGCTGCATCAGCCCCAGCATTTT CASSMDRGLHQPQHF TRBD1 TRBJ1-5 . TRBV18
TGCGCCAGCAGCCGCGGTGTTACGAACACCGGGGAGCTGTTTTTT CASSRGVTNTGELFF . TRBJ2-2 . TRBV4-3
TGTGCCAGCAGTTCATCCGCTAACTATGGCTACACCTTC CASSSSANYGYTF . TRBJ1-2 . TRBV6-2/TRBV6-3
TGCGCCAGCAGGGGGGGCGGGCTAGCGGGGCCAAACATTCAGTACTTC CASRGGGLAGPNIQYF TRBD2 TRBJ2-4 . TRBV10-2
TGTGCCAGCAGCCCCCGGGACAGGGTCGATGAGCAGTTCTTC CASSPRDRVDEQFF TRBD1 TRBJ2-1 . TRBV3-1/TRBV3-2
TGTGCCAGCAGTTACTCGAACGGGGGCGCAGATACGCAGTATTTT CASSYSNGGADTQYF . TRBJ2-3 few TRBV6-6
TGTGCCAGCAGTGCCCTTTGGGCCCCCTACAATGAGCAGTTCTTC CASSALWAPYNEQFF . TRBJ2-1 . TRBV2
TGTGCCAGCAGCGTAATAAGCGGGGGCCAAGAGACCCAGTACTTC CASSVISGGQETQYF TRBD2 TRBJ2-5 few TRBV9
TGTGCCAGCAGCCAAGACTGGTCAGGGAGGAATCAGCCCCAGCATTTT CASSQDWSGRNQPQHF . TRBJ1-5 . TRBV3-1/TRBV3-2
TGTGCCAGCAGTTACCCCCGATTTGCCCTCCCAGGGACCCAGTACTTC CASSYPRFALPGTQYF . TRBJ2-5 . TRBV6-2/TRBV6-3
TGTGCCAGCAGCTTGCAGGGGGTTTCTGGCAATGAGCAGTTCTTC CASSLQGVSGNEQFF TRBD1 TRBJ2-1 . TRBV5-4